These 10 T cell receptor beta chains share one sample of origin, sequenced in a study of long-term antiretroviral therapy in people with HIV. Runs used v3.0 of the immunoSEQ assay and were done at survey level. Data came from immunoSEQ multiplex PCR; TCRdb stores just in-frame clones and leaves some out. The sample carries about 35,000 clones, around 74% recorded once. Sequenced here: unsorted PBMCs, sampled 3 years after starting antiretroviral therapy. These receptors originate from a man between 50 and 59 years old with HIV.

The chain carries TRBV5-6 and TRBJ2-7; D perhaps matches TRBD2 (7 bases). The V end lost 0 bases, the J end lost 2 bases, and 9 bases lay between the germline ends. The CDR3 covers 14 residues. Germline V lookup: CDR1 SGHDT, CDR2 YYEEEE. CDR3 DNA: TGTGCCAGCAGCTTGGAGGGGGGGGCCTACGAGCAGTACTTC. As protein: CASSLEGGAYEQYF.

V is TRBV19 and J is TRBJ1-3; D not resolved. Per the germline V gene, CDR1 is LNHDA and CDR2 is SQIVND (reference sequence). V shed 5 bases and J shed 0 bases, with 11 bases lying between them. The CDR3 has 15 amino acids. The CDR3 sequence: CASSQQPVSGNTIYF. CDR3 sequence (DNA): TGTGCCAGTAGTCAACAGCCCGTCTCTGGAAACACCATATATTTT.

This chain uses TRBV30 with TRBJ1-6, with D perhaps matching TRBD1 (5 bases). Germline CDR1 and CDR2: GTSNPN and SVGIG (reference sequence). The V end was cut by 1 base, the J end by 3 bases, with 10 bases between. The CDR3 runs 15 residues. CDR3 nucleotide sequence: TGTGCCTGGAGTGGGACAACGAGCTATAATTCACCCCTCCACTTT. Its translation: CAWSGTTSYNSPLHF. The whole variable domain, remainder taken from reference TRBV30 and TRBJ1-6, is SQTIHQWPATLVQPVGSPLSLECTVEGTSNPNLYWYRQAAGRGLQLLFYSVGIGQISSEVPQNLSASRPQDRQFILSSKKLLLSDSGFYLCAWSGTTSYNSPLHFGNGTRLTVT.

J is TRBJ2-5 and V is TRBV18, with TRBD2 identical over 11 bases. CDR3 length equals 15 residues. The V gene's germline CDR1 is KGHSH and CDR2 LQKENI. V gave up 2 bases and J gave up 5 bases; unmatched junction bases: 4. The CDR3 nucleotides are TGTGCCAGCTCACCAAATAGCGGGGGGGCTGAGACCCAGTACTTC. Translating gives CASSPNSGGAETQYF.

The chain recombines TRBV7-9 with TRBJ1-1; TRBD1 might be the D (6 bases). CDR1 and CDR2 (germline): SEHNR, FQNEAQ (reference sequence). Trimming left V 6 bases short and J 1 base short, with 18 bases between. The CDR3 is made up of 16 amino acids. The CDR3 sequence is CASRSEGGARNTEAFF. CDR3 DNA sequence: TGTGCCAGCAGGTCAGAAGGGGGGGCGAGGAACACTGAAGCTTTCTTT.

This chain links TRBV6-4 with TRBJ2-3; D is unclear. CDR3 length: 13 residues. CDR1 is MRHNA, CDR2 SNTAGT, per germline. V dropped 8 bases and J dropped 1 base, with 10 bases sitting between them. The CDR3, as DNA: TGTGCCAGCTCTCGGGCTGGCACAGATACGCAGTATTTT. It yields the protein CASSRAGTDTQYF.

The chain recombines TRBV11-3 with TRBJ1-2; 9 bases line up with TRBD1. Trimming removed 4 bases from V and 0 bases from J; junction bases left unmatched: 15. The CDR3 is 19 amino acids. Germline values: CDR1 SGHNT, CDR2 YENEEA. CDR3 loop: CASSSRIGTGTITNYGYTF. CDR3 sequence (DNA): TGTGCCAGCAGCTCCCGGATTGGGACAGGGACGATCACTAACTATGGCTACACCTTC.

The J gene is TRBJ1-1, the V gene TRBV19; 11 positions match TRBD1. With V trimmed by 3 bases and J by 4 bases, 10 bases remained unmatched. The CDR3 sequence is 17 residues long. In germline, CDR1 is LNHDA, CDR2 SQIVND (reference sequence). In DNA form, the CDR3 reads TGTGCCAGTAGTATTTTGTCGGACAGGGGGCGTAGCACTGAAGCTTTCTTT. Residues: CASSILSDRGRSTEAFF.

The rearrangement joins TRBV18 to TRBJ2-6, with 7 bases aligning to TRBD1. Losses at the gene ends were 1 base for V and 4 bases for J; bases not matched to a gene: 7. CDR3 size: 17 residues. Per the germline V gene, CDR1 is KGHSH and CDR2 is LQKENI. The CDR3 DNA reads TGTGCCAGCTCACCACGGTCAGGGGGTGACGGGGCCAACGTCCTGACTTTC. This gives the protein CASSPRSGGDGANVLTF.

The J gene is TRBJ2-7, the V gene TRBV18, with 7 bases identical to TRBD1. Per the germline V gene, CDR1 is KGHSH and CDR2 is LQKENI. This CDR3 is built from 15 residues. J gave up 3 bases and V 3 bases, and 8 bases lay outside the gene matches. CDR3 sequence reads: CASSPSGQLHYEQYF. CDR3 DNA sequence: TGTGCCAGCTCACCTTCGGGACAGCTCCACTACGAGCAGTACTTC.